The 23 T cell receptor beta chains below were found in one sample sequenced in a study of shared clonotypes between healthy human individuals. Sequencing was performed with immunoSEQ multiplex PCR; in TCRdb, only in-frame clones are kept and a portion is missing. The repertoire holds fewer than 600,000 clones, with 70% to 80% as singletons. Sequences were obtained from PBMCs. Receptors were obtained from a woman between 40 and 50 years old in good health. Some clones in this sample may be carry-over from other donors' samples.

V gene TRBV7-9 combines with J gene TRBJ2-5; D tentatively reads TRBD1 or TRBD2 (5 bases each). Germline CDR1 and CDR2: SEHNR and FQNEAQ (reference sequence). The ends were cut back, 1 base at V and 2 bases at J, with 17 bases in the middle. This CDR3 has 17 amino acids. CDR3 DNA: TGTGCCAGCAGCTTAGTTGGGACCGACTGGGCGCAAGAGACCCAGTACTTC. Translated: CASSLVGTDWAQETQYF.

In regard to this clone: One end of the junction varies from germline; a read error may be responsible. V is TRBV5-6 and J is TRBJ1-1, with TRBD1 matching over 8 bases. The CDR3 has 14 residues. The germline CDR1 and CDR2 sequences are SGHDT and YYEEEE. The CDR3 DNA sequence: TGTGCCAGCGGCTTGACTCAGGGGGCTTCTGAAGCTTTCTTT. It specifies CASGLTQGASEAFF.

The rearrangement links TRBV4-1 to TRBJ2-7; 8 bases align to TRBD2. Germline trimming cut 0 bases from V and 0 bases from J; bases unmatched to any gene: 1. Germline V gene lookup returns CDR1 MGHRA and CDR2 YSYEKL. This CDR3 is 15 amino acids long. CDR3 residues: CASSQDGTSSYEQYF. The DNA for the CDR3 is TGCGCCAGCAGCCAAGACGGGACTAGCTCCTACGAGCAGTACTTC.

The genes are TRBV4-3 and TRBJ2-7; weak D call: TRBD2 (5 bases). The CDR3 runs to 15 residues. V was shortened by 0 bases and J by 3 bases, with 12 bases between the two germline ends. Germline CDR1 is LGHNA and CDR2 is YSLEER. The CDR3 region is CASSQDYRDYYEQYF. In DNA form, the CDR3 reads TGCGCCAGCAGCCAAGACTACCGGGATTACTACGAGCAGTACTTC.

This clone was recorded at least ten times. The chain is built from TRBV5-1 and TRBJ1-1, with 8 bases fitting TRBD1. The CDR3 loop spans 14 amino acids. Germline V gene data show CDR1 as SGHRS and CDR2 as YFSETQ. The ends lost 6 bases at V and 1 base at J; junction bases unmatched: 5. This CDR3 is CASTPTGANTEAFF. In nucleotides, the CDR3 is TGCGCCAGCACCCCGACAGGGGCGAACACTGAAGCTTTCTTT.

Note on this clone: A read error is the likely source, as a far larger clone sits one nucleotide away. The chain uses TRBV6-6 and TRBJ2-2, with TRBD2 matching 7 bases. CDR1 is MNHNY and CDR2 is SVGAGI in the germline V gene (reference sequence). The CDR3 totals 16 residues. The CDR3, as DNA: TGTGCCAGCAGTTATAGGACTAGAATGAACGCCGGGGAGCTGTTTTTT. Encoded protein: CASSYRTRMNAGELFF.

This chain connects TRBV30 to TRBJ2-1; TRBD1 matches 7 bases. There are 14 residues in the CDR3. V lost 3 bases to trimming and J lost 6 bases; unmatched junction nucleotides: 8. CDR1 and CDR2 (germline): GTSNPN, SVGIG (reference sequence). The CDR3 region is CAWSPGQTFNEQFF. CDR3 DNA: TGTGCCTGGAGCCCGGGACAGACTTTCAATGAGCAGTTCTTC.

The CDR3 coding sequence is TGTGCCAGTAGCCCTGGGGGTGAGCTCGGAGGCGAGCAGTACTTC. Translation gives CASSPGGELGGEQYF. V gene TRBV11-3 combines with J gene TRBJ2-7; tentatively, D is TRBD1 or TRBD2 (5 bases each). This CDR3 comprises 15 residues. Trimming stripped 9 bases from V and 6 bases from J, with 24 bases between. Germline values: CDR1 SGHNT, CDR2 YENEEA.

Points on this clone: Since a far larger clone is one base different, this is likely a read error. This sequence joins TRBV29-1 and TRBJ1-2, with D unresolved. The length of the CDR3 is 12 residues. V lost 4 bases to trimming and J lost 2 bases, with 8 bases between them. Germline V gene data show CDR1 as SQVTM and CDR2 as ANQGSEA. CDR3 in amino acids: CSVGISNYGYTF. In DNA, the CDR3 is TGCAGCGTTGGGATATCAAACTATGGCTACACCTTC. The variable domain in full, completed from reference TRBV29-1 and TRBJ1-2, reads SAVISQKPSRDICQRGTSLTIQCQVDSQVTMMFWYRQQPGQSLTLIATANQGSEATYESGFVIDKFPISRPNLTFSTLTVSNMSPEDSSIYLCSVGISNYGYTFGSGTRLTVV.

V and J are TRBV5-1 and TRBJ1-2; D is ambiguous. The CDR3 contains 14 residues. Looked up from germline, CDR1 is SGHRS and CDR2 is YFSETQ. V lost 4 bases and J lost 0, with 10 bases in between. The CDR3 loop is CASSPAGTNYGYTF. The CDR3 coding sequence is TGCGCCAGCAGCCCGGCGGGCACTAACTATGGCTACACCTTC.

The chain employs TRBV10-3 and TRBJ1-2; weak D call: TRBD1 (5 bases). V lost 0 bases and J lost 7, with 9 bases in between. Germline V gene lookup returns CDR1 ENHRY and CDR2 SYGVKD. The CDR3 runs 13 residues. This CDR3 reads CAISESGGTGYTF. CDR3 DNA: TGTGCCATCAGTGAGTCGGGAGGGACTGGCTACACCTTC.

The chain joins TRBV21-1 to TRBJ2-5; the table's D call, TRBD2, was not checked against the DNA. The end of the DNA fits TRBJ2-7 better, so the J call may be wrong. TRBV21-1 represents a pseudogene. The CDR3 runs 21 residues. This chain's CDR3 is CASSKALPLAGGWSGVYEQYF. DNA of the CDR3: TGTGCCAGCAGCAAAGCTCTACCACTAGCGGGAGGGTGGAGCGGCGTCTACGAGCAGTACTTC.

CDR3 sequence: CASSQRSGFLETQYF. For the CDR3, the DNA is TGTGCCAGCAGCCAAAGGTCCGGGTTTTTAGAGACCCAGTACTTC. The gene calls are TRBV14 and TRBJ2-7, with unresolved D. The J call may be in error: the DNA end matches TRBJ2-5 better. CDR1 and CDR2 (germline): SGHDN, FVKESK. This CDR3 region has 15 residues.

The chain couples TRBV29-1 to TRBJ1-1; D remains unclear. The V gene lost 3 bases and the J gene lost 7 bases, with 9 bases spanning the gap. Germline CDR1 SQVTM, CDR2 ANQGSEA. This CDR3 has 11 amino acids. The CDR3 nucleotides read TGCAGCGTTGACACATGGGTTGAAGCTTTCTTT. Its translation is CSVDTWVEAFF.

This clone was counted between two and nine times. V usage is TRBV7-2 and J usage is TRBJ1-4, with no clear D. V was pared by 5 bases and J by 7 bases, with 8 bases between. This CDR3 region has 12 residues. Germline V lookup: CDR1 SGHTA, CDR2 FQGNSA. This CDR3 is CASSRAGEKLFF. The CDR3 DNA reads TGTGCCAGCAGCCGGGCTGGTGAAAAACTGTTTTTT.

The DNA for the CDR3 is TGTGCCAGCAGCGTAGCCTGGTTGGACAATGAGCAGTTCTTC. It codes for CASSVAWLDNEQFF. This chain joins TRBV9 and TRBJ2-1; D gene ambiguous. V dropped 0 bases and J dropped 5 bases, with 9 bases sitting between them. There are 14 residues in the CDR3. The germline V gene has CDR1 SGDLS and CDR2 YYNGEE.

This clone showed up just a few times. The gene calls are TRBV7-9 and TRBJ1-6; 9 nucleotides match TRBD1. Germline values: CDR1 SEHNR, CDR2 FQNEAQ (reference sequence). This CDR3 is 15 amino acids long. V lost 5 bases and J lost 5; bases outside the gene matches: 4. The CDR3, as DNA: TGTGCCAGCAGCCCCGGGACAGGGAATAATTCACCCCTCCACTTT. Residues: CASSPGTGNNSPLHF.

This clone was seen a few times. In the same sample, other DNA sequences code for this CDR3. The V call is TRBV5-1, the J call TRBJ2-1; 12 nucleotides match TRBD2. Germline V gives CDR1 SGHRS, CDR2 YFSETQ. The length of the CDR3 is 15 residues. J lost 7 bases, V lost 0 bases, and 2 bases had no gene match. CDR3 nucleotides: TGCGCCAGCAGCTTGGGACTAGCGGGAGTAAATGAGCAGTTCTTC. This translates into CASSLGLAGVNEQFF.

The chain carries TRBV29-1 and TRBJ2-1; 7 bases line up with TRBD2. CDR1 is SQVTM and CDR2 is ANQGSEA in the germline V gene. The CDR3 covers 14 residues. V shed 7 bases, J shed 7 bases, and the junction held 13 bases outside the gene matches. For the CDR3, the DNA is TGCAGCGCTATGGCCGCGGGAGCGGGTAATGAGCAGTTCTTC. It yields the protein CSAMAAGAGNEQFF.

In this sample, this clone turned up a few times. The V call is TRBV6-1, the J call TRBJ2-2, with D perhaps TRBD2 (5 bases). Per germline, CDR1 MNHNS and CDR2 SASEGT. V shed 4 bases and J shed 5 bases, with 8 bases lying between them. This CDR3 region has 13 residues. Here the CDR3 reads CASSATRTGELFF. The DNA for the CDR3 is TGTGCCAGCAGTGCCACTAGAACCGGGGAGCTGTTTTTT.

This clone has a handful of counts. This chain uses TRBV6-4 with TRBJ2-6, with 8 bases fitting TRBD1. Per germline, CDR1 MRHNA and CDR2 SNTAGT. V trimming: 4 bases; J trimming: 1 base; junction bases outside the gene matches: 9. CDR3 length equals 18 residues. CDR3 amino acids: CASSALSGTGSGANVLTF. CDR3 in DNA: TGTGCCAGCAGTGCCTTATCCGGGACAGGTTCTGGGGCCAACGTCCTGACTTTC.

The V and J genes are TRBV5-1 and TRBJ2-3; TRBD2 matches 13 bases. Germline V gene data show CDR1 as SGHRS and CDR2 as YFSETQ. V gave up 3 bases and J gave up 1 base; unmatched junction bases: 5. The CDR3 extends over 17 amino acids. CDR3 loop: CASSSGTSGRGTDTQYF. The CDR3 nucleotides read TGCGCCAGCAGCTCCGGAACTAGCGGGAGGGGCACAGATACGCAGTATTTT. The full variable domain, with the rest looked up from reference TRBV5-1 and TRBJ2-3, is KAGVTQTPRYLIKTRGQQVTLSCSPISGHRSVSWYQQTPGQGLQFLFEYFSETQRNKGNFPGRFSGRQFSNSRSEMNVSTLELGDSALYLCASSSGTSGRGTDTQYFGPGTRLTVL.

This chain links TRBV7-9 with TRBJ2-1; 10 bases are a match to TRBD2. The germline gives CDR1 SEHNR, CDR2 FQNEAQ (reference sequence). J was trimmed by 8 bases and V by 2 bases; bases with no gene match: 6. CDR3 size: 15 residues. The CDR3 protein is CASSLLPSGSHEQFF. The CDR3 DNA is TGTGCCAGCAGCTTATTGCCTAGCGGGAGTCATGAGCAGTTCTTC.